A single sample is the source of the 23 T cell receptor beta chains below, sequenced in a study of blood T cells in healthy people across ages. Primed by a sample-barcoded 5' primer and a J-beta primer mix, a second PCR proceeded for about 6 to 11 cycles. One entry per CDR3 protein results from TCRdb running MiXCR on the 5' RACE reads. The sample gives some 700,000 distinct CDR3 sequences, about a fifth of which show up once; under 25% is in the top ten. The sequencing sample was made of blood. All receptors come from a man in his 70s in good health.

A few counts support this clonotype. The chain recombines TRBV7-8 with TRBJ2-5; D gene uncertain. The closer fit of TRBJ2-7 to the DNA end suggests the J call may be wrong. Germline V lookup: CDR1 SGHVS, CDR2 FQNEAQ. This CDR3 spans 14 amino acids. In nucleotides, the CDR3 is TGTGCCAGCAGCTTAGAATCAGTGTCCTACGAGCAGTACGTC. Protein product: CASSLESVSYEQYV.

The V gene is TRBV15, the J gene TRBJ2-3; D unresolved. Germline V gene lookup returns CDR1 LNHNV and CDR2 YYDKDF (reference sequence). The CDR3 sequence is 15 residues long. V gave up 5 bases and J gave up 2 bases, with 14 bases separating them. The CDR3 DNA reads TGTGCCACCAGCGGAACATTACAGCCCACAGATACGCAGTATTTT. This encodes CATSGTLQPTDTQYF.

The chain uses TRBV7-8 and TRBJ2-7; TRBD2 matches at 7 bases. The ends lost 3 bases at V and 0 bases at J; junction bases unmatched: 8. CDR3 size: 16 residues. CDR1 is SGHVS and CDR2 is FQNEAQ in the germline V gene. In DNA, the CDR3 is TGTGCCAGCAGCTTCAGGGCTAGCGGCAGCTCCTACGAGCAGTACGTC. It translates to CASSFRASGSSYEQYV.

This clonotype showed up just a few times. The chain carries TRBV6-5 and TRBJ1-2, with TRBD1 matching over 8 bases. J was trimmed by 8 bases and V by 2 bases; bases with no gene match: 10. CDR3 length equals 15 residues. CDR1 is MNHEY and CDR2 is SVGAGI in the germline V gene. The CDR3 DNA sequence: TGTGCCAGCAGTTACCGACAGGGGACGGGATTCGGCTACACCTTC. Its protein product is CASSYRQGTGFGYTF.

This clonotype showed up just a few times. The chain recombines TRBV28 with TRBJ1-2; 7 nucleotides line up with TRBD1. V lost 1 base, J lost 8 bases, and 10 bases stayed unmatched. The CDR3 is 15 residues long. Germline assignment: CDR1 MDHEN and CDR2 SYDVKM. The CDR3 sequence is CASSLSDRRAFGYTF. The CDR3 DNA follows: TGTGCCAGCAGTTTATCGGACAGGAGAGCGTTCGGCTACACCTTC.

This clonotype was counted a few times. This chain joins TRBV5-1 and TRBJ1-3; D is ambiguous. Trimming took off 2 bases at V and 0 bases at J, with 12 bases between the two ends. CDR1 and CDR2 from the germline V gene are SGHRS and YFSETQ. The CDR3 spans 16 residues. CDR3: CASSFSDGSSGNTIYF. The CDR3 nucleotides are TGCGCCAGCAGCTTCTCGGACGGGAGCTCTGGAAACACCATATATTTT. The variable domain in full, completed from reference TRBV5-1 and TRBJ1-3, reads KAGVTQTPRYLIKTRGQQVTLSCSPISGHRSVSWYQQTPGQGLQFLFEYFSETQRNKGNFPGRFSGRQFSNSRSEMNVSTLELGDSALYLCASSFSDGSSGNTIYFGEGSWLTVV.

The chain recombines TRBV14 with TRBJ1-2; no clear D gene. Germline CDR1 and CDR2: SGHDN and FVKESK. The CDR3 is 13 residues long. V lost 1 base and J lost 8, with 11 bases in between. CDR3 coding DNA: TGTGCCAGCAGCCAAGTACCCGGTCTAGGCTACACCTTC. Translated: CASSQVPGLGYTF.

The chain is built from TRBV10-3 and TRBJ2-3, with D perhaps matching TRBD1 (6 bases). The CDR3 is made up of 15 amino acids. Germline-derived CDR1 and CDR2 are ENHRY and SYGVKD. Trimming removed 3 bases at V and 3 bases at J, with 13 bases between. In DNA form, the CDR3 reads TGTGCCATCAGTGACCCCCGGACAGTTACAGATACGCAGTATTTT. Protein: CAISDPRTVTDTQYF.

This clonotype was found a few times. V gene TRBV7-2 combines with J gene TRBJ1-1; no firm D call. Per the germline V gene, CDR1 is SGHTA and CDR2 is FQGNSA. This CDR3 spans 14 amino acids. Trimming removed 6 bases at V and 4 bases at J, with 15 bases between. In nucleotides, the CDR3 is TGTGCCAGCAGAAACCCAGGAGGCGGCACTGAAGCTTTCTTT. This encodes CASRNPGGGTEAFF.

This chain joins TRBV20-1 and TRBJ2-5, with 8 bases matching TRBD2. Germline CDR1 and CDR2: DFQATT and SNEGSKA (reference sequence). V was pared by 2 bases and J by 3 bases, with 5 bases of the junction left unmatched. This CDR3 spans 14 amino acids. The CDR3 here is CSARPPGGKETQYF. CDR3 nucleotide sequence: TGCAGTGCTAGACCACCGGGGGGGAAAGAGACCCAGTACTTC.

The table lists this clonotype with a few counts. The rearrangement uses TRBV21-1 and TRBJ1-4; the D call TRBD1 from the table was never checked on the DNA. TRBV21-1 is marked as a pseudogene. The CDR3 contains 15 residues. This CDR3 is CASSKVCGTDEKLFF. In DNA form, the CDR3 reads TGTGCCAGCAGCAAAGTTTGCGGGACCGACGAAAAACTGTTTTTT.

This clonotype has more than one count but fewer than ten. V is TRBV9 and J is TRBJ1-5; D unresolved. V lost 3 bases, J lost 0 bases, and 10 bases lay in between. The germline CDR1 and CDR2 sequences are SGDLS and YYNGEE. The CDR3 covers 15 residues. The chain's CDR3 is CASSGNSYSNQPQHF. CDR3 sequence (DNA): TGTGCCAGCAGCGGTAACTCGTATAGCAATCAGCCCCAGCATTTT.

The chain joins TRBV29-1 to TRBJ2-1; no clear D. Trimming shortened V by 8 bases and J by 5 bases, and 7 bases separated the two germline ends. CDR3 length: 10 residues. Per the germline V gene, CDR1 is SQVTM and CDR2 is ANQGSEA. This chain's CDR3 is CSSWDNEQFF. In DNA, the CDR3 is TGCAGCTCATGGGACAATGAGCAGTTCTTC.

This sequence joins TRBV18 and TRBJ2-3, with TRBD1 matching over 7 bases. In germline, CDR1 is KGHSH, CDR2 LQKENI. The CDR3 length is 15 residues. Trimming took 3 bases from V and 6 from J; bases not matched to a gene: 9. The CDR3 here is CASSPETGLPDTQYF. The CDR3 DNA reads TGTGCCAGCTCACCCGAGACAGGGCTTCCCGATACGCAGTATTTT.

This sequence joins TRBV29-1 and TRBJ2-3; 10 positions agree with TRBD2. V lost 7 bases and J lost 0; bases outside the gene matches: 16. The germline CDR1 and CDR2 sequences are SQVTM and ANQGSEA. The CDR3 is 18 amino acids. The CDR3 DNA follows: TGCAGCGCACCCAAGACTCGAGCGGGGGGGTTTAGCACAGATACGCAGTATTTT. Translation: CSAPKTRAGGFSTDTQYF.

This clonotype has only a few counts. The chain recombines TRBV12-5 with TRBJ2-3, with 9 bases identical to TRBD1. Germline V lookup: CDR1 LGHNT, CDR2 FRNRAP. The V gene end was trimmed by 6 bases and the J gene end by 3 bases; junction bases not matched to a gene: 7. This CDR3 spans 15 amino acids. The CDR3 region is CASGPQGARTDTQYF. CDR3 coding DNA: TGTGCTAGTGGCCCACAGGGGGCGCGAACAGATACGCAGTATTTT.

This chain joins TRBV27 and TRBJ1-3; maybe TRBD1 (5 bases). The CDR3 extends over 14 amino acids. CDR1 is MNHEY and CDR2 is SMNVEV in the germline V gene (reference sequence). V lost 7 bases and J 0 bases, leaving 10 bases between the germline ends. CDR3 in amino acids: CASKQDLSGNTIYF. CDR3 DNA: TGTGCCAGCAAACAGGACCTCTCTGGAAACACCATATATTTT.

The table lists this clonotype with a few counts. The chain links TRBV7-3 to TRBJ2-2; 11 nucleotides align to TRBD2. This CDR3 comprises 15 residues. V gave up 8 bases and J gave up 2 bases; unmatched junction bases: 4. Germline CDR1 reads SGHTA; CDR2 reads FQGTGA. Here the CDR3 reads CASGLAGGNTGELFF. The CDR3 DNA follows: TGTGCCAGCGGGCTAGCGGGAGGAAACACCGGGGAGCTGTTTTTT.

This chain links TRBV5-4 with TRBJ2-3; tentative D call: TRBD2 (6 bases). This CDR3 has 14 residues. The ends were cut back, 0 bases at V and 3 bases at J, with 8 bases in the middle. Looked up from germline, CDR1 is SGHNT and CDR2 is YYREEE (reference sequence). CDR3 sequence: CASSLGTKTDTQYF. CDR3 nucleotide sequence: TGTGCCAGCAGCTTGGGGACTAAGACAGATACGCAGTATTTT.

This clonotype was seen a few times. The chain uses TRBV6-5 and TRBJ2-5, with a possible D match to TRBD2 (6 bases). Trimming cost V 0 bases and J 1 base, with 12 bases left between them. There are 16 residues in the CDR3. Per the germline V gene, CDR1 is MNHEY and CDR2 is SVGAGI. The CDR3 sequence: CASSYSEGSFQETQYF. The CDR3 bases are TGTGCCAGCAGTTACTCGGAGGGGAGCTTCCAAGAGACCCAGTACTTC.

The chain carries TRBV7-3 and TRBJ2-3; 8 bases are shared with TRBD1. Germline V gene lookup returns CDR1 SGHTA and CDR2 FQGTGA. The junction had 4 bases not matched to a gene; V was cut back by 5 bases and J by 6 bases. This CDR3 has 13 amino acids. As DNA, the CDR3 is TGTGCCAGCAGCAGGACAGGGATCGATACGCAGTATTTT. Translating it yields CASSRTGIDTQYF.

The sample holds a few counts of this clonotype. This chain links TRBV7-2 with TRBJ2-1, with 9 bases aligning to TRBD2. The J call may not be correct, given that the DNA end is closer to TRBJ2-7. The CDR3 loop spans 15 amino acids. From germline, CDR1 is SGHTA and CDR2 FQGNSA. CDR3 DNA sequence: TGTGCCAGCAGCTTTGTAAAACTAGCGGGCTACGAGCAGTACTTC. Translating gives CASSFVKLAGYEQYF.

V usage is TRBV10-3 and J usage is TRBJ2-5; D is uncertain. The CDR3 extends over 12 amino acids. V lost 8 bases, J lost 0 bases, and 7 bases lay in between. The germline V gene encodes CDR1 ENHRY and CDR2 SYGVKD. The DNA for the CDR3 is TGTGCCATCGGTGCAGACCAAGAGACCCAGTACTTC. Translation: CAIGADQETQYF.